This T cell receptor (beta chain) was recovered during a study of blood T cell repertoires in COVID-19. As originally analysed: Estimates of nucleated cell counts were drawn from the amplification of reference gene primers. Assay used: immunoSEQ multiplex PCR; TCRdb lists only in-frame clones, some missing. D and trimming come from the DNA, and the V and J calls and clone size come from that table. The sample lists about 210,000 clones, around 89% occurring once. The V gene lost 5 bases and the J gene lost 0 bases, with 5 bases spanning the gap. CDR3 length: 13 residues. Germline CDR1 and CDR2: MNHEY and SMNVEV (reference sequence).

J is TRBJ1-5 and V is TRBV27; D unclear. The sequence came from a woman in her forties with acute or convalescent COVID-19. What was sequenced was peripheral blood. The CDR3 region has the DNA TGTGCCAGCAGTACAACTAGCAATCAGCCCCAGCATTTT. Amino acid sequence: CASSTTSNQPQHF.